The present T cell receptor beta chain was sequenced within a study of response to subunit inactivated influenza vaccine. TCRdb re-called the RT-PCR reads with MiXCR, one entry per CDR3 protein. The sample holds 150,000 to 200,000 distinct CDR3 sequences, 11% seen once. V shed 1 base and J shed 10 bases, with 11 bases lying between them. This CDR3 has 13 residues. This clonotype was recorded at least ten times. Antigen specificity is unknown. Overall study findings and caveats: It was the authors' suggestion that each seasonal influenza vaccination recruits few new T cells.

The sequences come from non-naive T cells sorted from PBMCs, collected about 40 days after vaccination. The sequence came from a man aged 45-65 years who received an inactivated influenza vaccine. V and J are TRBV12-3 or TRBV12-4 and TRBJ2-4, with D unclear. The CDR3: CASSLGRITIQYF. The CDR3 DNA follows: TGTGCCAGCAGTTTAGGCAGAATAACTATTCAGTACTTC.